The rows below give T cell receptor beta chains drawn from one sample of a study of T-cell memory formation after mild COVID-19. TCRdb redid the calling of the 5' RACE reads with MiXCR, one entry per CDR3 protein. The sample consists of around 390,000 distinct CDR3 sequences, roughly 15% of them appearing once. The sequenced sample was PBMCs or a T cell subset sorted from them (not recorded which). These receptors were collected from a man between 18 and 29 years old who had mild COVID-19 (a few samples of this study predate the infection). Cell type and time point are not known. Both conserved end residues are part of each CDR3. The D gene is left open where the match is weak. A clone size is listed for some rows: how often the clone was seen (once, few, many), or a class if it is expanded.

few	TRBV7-2	TRBJ2-5	TRBD2	TGTGCCAGCCTGCCAGCGGGGGGAGGGACCCAGTACTTC	CASLPAGGGTQYF
.	TRBV20-1	TRBJ1-1	.	TGCAGTGCTAGACTCCCCCCTCACACTGAAGCTTTCTTT	CSARLPPHTEAFF
.	TRBV7-9	TRBJ2-3	TRBD2	TGTGCCAGCAGCTTGAATAGCGGGGGCACAGATACGCAGTATTTT	CASSLNSGGTDTQYF
.	TRBV20-1	TRBJ1-6	TRBD1	TGCAGTGCTAGACGGGACAGGACTTCACCCCTCCACTTT	CSARRDRTSPLHF
many	TRBV7-2	TRBJ2-7	.	TGTGCCAGCAGCACCACCTACGAGCAGTACTTC	CASSTTYEQYF
many	TRBV13	TRBJ2-5	.	TGTGCCAGCAGCTTCCTAGGAGAGACCCAGTACTTC	CASSFLGETQYF
few	TRBV20-1	TRBJ2-3	TRBD1	TGCAGTGCCCCCGGACAGGGGGGAGATACGCAGTATTTT	CSAPGQGGDTQYF
many	TRBV19	TRBJ2-2	.	TGTGCCAGTAGCCAGGGATCGGCGGGCGGGGAGCTGTTTTTT	CASSQGSAGGELFF
few	TRBV7-2	TRBJ1-3	.	TGTGCCAGCAGAGTATCGGCTGGAAACACCATATATTTT	CASRVSAGNTIYF
many	TRBV3-1	TRBJ2-3	TRBD1	TGTGCCAGCAGCCGATTGGACAGGGGCGTCACAGATACGCAGTATTTT	CASSRLDRGVTDTQYF
few	TRBV7-9	TRBJ1-5	.	TGTGCCAGCAGCCAGACAGGCATGGGGCAGCCCCAGCATTTT	CASSQTGMGQPQHF
.	TRBV4-3	TRBJ2-7	.	TGCGCCAGCAGCCAGTTAGCTACGGGGCTAGCCTACGAGCAGTACTTC	CASSQLATGLAYEQYF
few	TRBV7-2	TRBJ2-3	.	TGTGCCAGCAGCCCCCCAGGGACGAGGGCAGATACGCAGTATTTT	CASSPPGTRADTQYF
once	TRBV27	TRBJ1-1	.	TGTGCCAGCAGTTTGGTATTTGGCACTGAAGCTTTCTTT	CASSLVFGTEAFF
.	TRBV7-9	TRBJ1-3	.	TGTGCCAGCAGCTTAGGGAGGACTCCCGGAAACACCATATATTTT	CASSLGRTPGNTIYF
.	TRBV4-3	TRBJ2-6	TRBD2	TGCGCCAGCAGCCAGGATCCGGGACTAGCGGAACACTCTGGGGCCAACGTCCTGACTTTC	CASSQDPGLAEHSGANVLTF
.	TRBV10-2	TRBJ1-1	.	TGCGCCAGCCAGGGGACGAAGAACACTGAAGCTTTCTTT	CASQGTKNTEAFF
.	TRBV5-1	TRBJ2-7	.	TGCGCCAGCAGCTTCGAGGCAGGGGAAGGTGAGCAGTACTTC	CASSFEAGEGEQYF
.	TRBV12-3/TRBV12-4	TRBJ2-3	TRBD1	TGTGCCAGCAGTGTCACAGGGGACCACACAGATACGCAGTATTTT	CASSVTGDHTDTQYF
few	TRBV5-4	TRBJ2-6	.	TGTGCCAGCAGCTTGGACGACGGGGCCAACGTCCTGACTTTC	CASSLDDGANVLTF
.	TRBV6-2/TRBV6-3	TRBJ1-2	.	TGTGCCAGCAGTTACCCGGACAGTTCCTATGGCTACACCTTC	CASSYPDSSYGYTF
.	TRBV7-9	TRBJ2-2	.	TGTGCCAGCAGGCTCAGAACCGGGGAGCTGTTTTTT	CASRLRTGELFF
.	TRBV6-5	TRBJ1-2	.	TGTGCCAGCAGGGGACCCTTCCCAAACTATGGCTACACCTTC	CASRGPFPNYGYTF
.	TRBV7-9	TRBJ1-2	.	TGTGCCAGCAGCTGGTTCGCGGGGGGATATGGCTACACCTTC	CASSWFAGGYGYTF
few	TRBV7-9	TRBJ2-3	TRBD2	TGTGCCAGCAGCCCTCGCCCTAGCGGGACAGATACGCAGTATTTT	CASSPRPSGTDTQYF
.	TRBV6-5	TRBJ1-1	.	TGTGCCAGCAGTTACTACCGGGGCGGGGACACTGAAGCTTTCTTT	CASSYYRGGDTEAFF
.	TRBV5-1	TRBJ2-7	.	TGCGCCAGCAGCAGCATCCCCGGGACGGAGACCTACGAGCAGTACTTC	CASSSIPGTETYEQYF
many	TRBV7-9	TRBJ2-5	.	TGTGCCAGCAGCTCCCGGGGAGAGACCCAGTACTTC	CASSSRGETQYF
few	TRBV4-3	TRBJ1-1	.	TGCGCCAGCAGCCAAGATAGGAGAGATGAAGCTTTCTTT	CASSQDRRDEAFF
many	TRBV7-6	TRBJ2-1	.	TGTGCCAGCAGCTTAGCCCCTACCTCGGGCAATGAGCAGTTCTTC	CASSLAPTSGNEQFF
few	TRBV6-2/TRBV6-3	TRBJ2-2	.	TGTGCCAGCAGTTACACGCAGGGGCCCGGGGAGCTGTTTTTT	CASSYTQGPGELFF
few	TRBV19	TRBJ2-2	.	TGTGCCAGTAGTATGAGGCGGGCGAACACCGGGGAGCTGTTTTTT	CASSMRRANTGELFF
.	TRBV19	TRBJ1-2	.	TGTGCCAGTAGTATCGGGGGGACACCTTATGGCTACACCTTC	CASSIGGTPYGYTF
.	TRBV28	TRBJ1-4	.	TGTGCCAGCAGTTTTGAGACAAGGGGACTGTTTTTT	CASSFETRGLFF
.	TRBV6-5	TRBJ2-3	TRBD2	TGTGCCAGCGCCCGGGCGGGGGGCTTCACAGATACGCAGTATTTT	CASARAGGFTDTQYF
few	TRBV12-3/TRBV12-4	TRBJ1-6	.	TGTGCCAGCAGCTTGACCCCTGGGGAGAATTCACCCCTCCACTTT	CASSLTPGENSPLHF
.	TRBV7-2	TRBJ2-1	.	TGTGCCAGCAGCTTAGTCCCCAGGGCGCCCTACAATGAGCAGTTCTTC	CASSLVPRAPYNEQFF
many	TRBV20-1	TRBJ2-3	.	TGCAGTCCCCCCGTAGTCGGGTCAGATACGCAGTATTTT	CSPPVVGSDTQYF
few	TRBV20-1	TRBJ2-3	TRBD2	TGCAGTGCTAGAGATCGCGGGGGGCGGACAGATACGCAGTATTTT	CSARDRGGRTDTQYF